Below are 3 T cell receptor beta chains sequenced from a single sample in a study of CD8 T cells in Susac syndrome (dated by TCRdb to between 2018 and 2021). Libraries were made using the immunoSEQ multiplex PCR assay. RNA was extracted using the RNeasy kit, and about 0.5 to 1 ug of the RNA was reverse transcribed with random hexamers. The public sequencing data were trimmed at Q25 with fastp and processed into clonotypes with MiXCR by TCRdb, which kept only in-frame beta chains. CDR3 protein sequences are deduplicated, and each keeps its most common genes and DNA. Across this sample there are around 280,000 distinct CDR3 sequences, with around 83% seen only once. Jointly, the top ten make up about 0.11% of the sample. The sequenced sample was CD8+ T cells from PBMCs. All receptors derive from a human donor with multiple sclerosis.

The J gene is TRBJ2-5, the V gene TRBV12-3 or TRBV12-4; either TRBD1 or TRBD2 may supply D (5 bases each). There are 14 residues in the CDR3. V gave up 5 bases and J gave up 5 bases, with 15 bases separating them. The CDR3 region is CASSAGTDLETQYF. Written as DNA, the CDR3 is TGTGCCAGCAGTGCCGGGACGGACTTGGAGACCCAGTACTTC.

V and J are TRBV7-9 and TRBJ2-7; the D is unclear. Trimming cost V 3 bases and J 2 bases, with 11 bases left between them. The CDR3 is 14 amino acids. CDR1 and CDR2 from the germline V gene are SEHNR and FQNEAQ (reference sequence). CDR3 residues: CASSFDGEAYEQYF. In DNA, the CDR3 is TGTGCCAGCAGCTTCGACGGAGAGGCCTACGAGCAGTACTTC. Based on the CDR3 plus reference TRBV7-9 and TRBJ2-7, the full variable domain is DTGVSQNPRHKITKRGQNVTFRCDPISEHNRLYWYRQTLGQGPEFLTYFQNEAQLEKSRLLSDRFSAERPKGSFSTLEIQRTEQGDSAMYLCASSFDGEAYEQYFGPGTRLTVT.

The genes are TRBV24-1 and TRBJ1-2; D is undetermined. V shed 5 bases and J shed 2 bases, with 8 bases lying between them. CDR3 length: 13 residues. Germline V gene sequence: CDR1 KGHDR, CDR2 SFDVKD. The CDR3 spells CATSVSDNYGYTF. DNA for the CDR3: TGTGCCACCAGTGTTTCCGACAACTATGGCTACACCTTC.